This TCR beta chain was observed in a study of shared clonotypes between healthy human individuals. Study summary: Donors, aged 18 to 49, were a couple of women and three men. Findings of the study overall: In several donors, 4.5% to 5.5% of naive CD4 clonotypes appeared in common.

The table came from immunoSEQ multiplex PCR; TCRdb's copy has only in-frame clones and leaves some out. In the table there are about 820,000 clones, 80% to 95% of which are singletons. Terminally differentiated effector memory CD45RA+ cells were excluded from the naive CD8 cells, which were CD45RO-negative and positively selected for CCR7. This clone was seen just once. Its antigen is not identified. The germline CDR1 and CDR2 sequences are SGHDT and YYEEEE. The CDR3 is made up of 14 amino acids. The ends were cut back, 4 bases at V and 6 bases at J, with 14 bases in the middle. The TCR comes from a man aged 25-45 years in good health. The chain has TRBV5-6 and TRBJ2-1, with D perhaps TRBD2 (5 bases). Sequencing was done on a sample of naive CD8+ T cells sorted from blood. CDR3 amino acids: CASSPLPSPNEQFF. The CDR3 DNA sequence: TGTGCCAGCAGCCCACTCCCTAGCCCCAATGAGCAGTTCTTC.